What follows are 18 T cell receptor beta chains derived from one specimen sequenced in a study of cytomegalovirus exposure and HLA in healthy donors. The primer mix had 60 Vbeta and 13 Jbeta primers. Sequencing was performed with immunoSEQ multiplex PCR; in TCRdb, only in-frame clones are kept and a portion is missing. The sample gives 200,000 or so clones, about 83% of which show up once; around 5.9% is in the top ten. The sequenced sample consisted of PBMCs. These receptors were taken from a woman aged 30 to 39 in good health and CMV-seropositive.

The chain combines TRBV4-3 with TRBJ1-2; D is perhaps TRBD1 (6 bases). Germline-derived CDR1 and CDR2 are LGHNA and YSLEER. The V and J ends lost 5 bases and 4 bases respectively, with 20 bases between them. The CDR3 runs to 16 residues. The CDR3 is CASSKSRGGTGYGYTF. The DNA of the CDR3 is TGCGCCAGCAGCAAGTCGCGGGGGGGCACCGGCTATGGCTACACCTTC.

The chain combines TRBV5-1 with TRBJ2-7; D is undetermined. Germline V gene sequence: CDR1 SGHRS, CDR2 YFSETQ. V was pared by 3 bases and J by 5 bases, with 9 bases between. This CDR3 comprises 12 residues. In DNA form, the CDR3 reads TGCGCCAGCAGCTCAACTAAGGACGAGCAGTACTTC. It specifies CASSSTKDEQYF.

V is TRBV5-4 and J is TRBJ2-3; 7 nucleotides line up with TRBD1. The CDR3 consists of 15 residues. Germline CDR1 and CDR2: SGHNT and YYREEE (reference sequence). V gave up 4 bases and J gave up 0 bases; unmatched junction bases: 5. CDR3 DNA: TGTGCCAGCAGCCTACGGGACAGAAGCACAGATACGCAGTATTTT. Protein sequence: CASSLRDRSTDTQYF.

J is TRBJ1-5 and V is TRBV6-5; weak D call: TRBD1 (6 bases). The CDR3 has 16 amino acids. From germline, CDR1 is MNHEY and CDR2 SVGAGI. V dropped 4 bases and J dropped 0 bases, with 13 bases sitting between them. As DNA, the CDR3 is TGTGCCAGCAGTTCGGGACACCTAGATAGCAATCAGCCCCAGCATTTT. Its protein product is CASSSGHLDSNQPQHF.

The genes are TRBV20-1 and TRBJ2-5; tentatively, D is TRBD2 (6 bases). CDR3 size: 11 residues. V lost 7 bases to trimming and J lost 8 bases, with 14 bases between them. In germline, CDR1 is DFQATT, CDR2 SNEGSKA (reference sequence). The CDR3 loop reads CSGRDEVTQYF. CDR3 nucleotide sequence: TGCAGTGGGCGGGATGAGGTAACCCAGTACTTC.

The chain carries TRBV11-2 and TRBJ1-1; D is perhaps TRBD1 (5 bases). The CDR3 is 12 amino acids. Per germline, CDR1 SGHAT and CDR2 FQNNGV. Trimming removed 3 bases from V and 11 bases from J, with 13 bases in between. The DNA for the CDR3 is TGTGCCAGCAGCTTGGGGGGGAGATTGGCTTTCTTT. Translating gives CASSLGGRLAFF.

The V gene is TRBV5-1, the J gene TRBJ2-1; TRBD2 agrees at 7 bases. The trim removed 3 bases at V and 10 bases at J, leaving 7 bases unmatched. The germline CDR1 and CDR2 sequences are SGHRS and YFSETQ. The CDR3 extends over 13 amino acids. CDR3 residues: CASSSIDGREQFF. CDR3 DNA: TGCGCCAGCAGCTCAATTGACGGGAGGGAGCAGTTCTTC.

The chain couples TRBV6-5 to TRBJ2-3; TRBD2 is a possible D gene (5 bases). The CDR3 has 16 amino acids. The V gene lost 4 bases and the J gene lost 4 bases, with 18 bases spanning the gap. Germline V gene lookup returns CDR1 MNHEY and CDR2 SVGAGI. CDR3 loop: CASSFTGVDLPDTQYF. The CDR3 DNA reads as TGTGCCAGCAGTTTTACCGGGGTAGACCTGCCAGATACGCAGTATTTT.

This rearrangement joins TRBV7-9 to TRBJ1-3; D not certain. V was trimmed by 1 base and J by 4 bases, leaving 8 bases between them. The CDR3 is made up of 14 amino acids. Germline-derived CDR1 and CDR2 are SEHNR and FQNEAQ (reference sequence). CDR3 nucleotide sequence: TGTGCCAGCAGCTTAGAAGGAGAGGGAAACACCATATATTTT. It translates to CASSLEGEGNTIYF.

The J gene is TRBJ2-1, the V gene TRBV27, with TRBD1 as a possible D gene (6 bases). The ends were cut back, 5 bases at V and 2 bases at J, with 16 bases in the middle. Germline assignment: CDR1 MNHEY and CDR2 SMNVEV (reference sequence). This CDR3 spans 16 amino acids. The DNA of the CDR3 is TGTGCCAGCAGTCCTACCGCCGGGACACCCTACAATGAGCAGTTCTTC. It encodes CASSPTAGTPYNEQFF.

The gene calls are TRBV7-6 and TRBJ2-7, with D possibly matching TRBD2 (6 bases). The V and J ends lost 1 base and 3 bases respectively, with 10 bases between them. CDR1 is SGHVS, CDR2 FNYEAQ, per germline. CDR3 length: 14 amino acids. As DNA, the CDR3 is TGTGCCAGCAGCTTAGGGACGGACTACTACGAGCAGTACTTC. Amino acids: CASSLGTDYYEQYF.

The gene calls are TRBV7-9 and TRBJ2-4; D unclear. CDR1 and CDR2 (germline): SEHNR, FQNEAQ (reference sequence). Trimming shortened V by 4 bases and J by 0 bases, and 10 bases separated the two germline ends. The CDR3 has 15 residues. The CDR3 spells CASSYPGLAKNIQYF. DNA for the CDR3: TGTGCCAGCAGCTATCCGGGTCTAGCCAAAAACATTCAGTACTTC. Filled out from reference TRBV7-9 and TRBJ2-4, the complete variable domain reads DTGVSQNPRHKITKRGQNVTFRCDPISEHNRLYWYRQTLGQGPEFLTYFQNEAQLEKSRLLSDRFSAERPKGSFSTLEIQRTEQGDSAMYLCASSYPGLAKNIQYFGAGTRLSVL.

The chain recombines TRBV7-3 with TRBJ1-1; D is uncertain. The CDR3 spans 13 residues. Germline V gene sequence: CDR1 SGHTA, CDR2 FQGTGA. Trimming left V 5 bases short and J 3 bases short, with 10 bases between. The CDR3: CASSANGDTEAFF. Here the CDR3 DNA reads TGTGCCAGCAGCGCGAACGGAGACACTGAAGCTTTCTTT.

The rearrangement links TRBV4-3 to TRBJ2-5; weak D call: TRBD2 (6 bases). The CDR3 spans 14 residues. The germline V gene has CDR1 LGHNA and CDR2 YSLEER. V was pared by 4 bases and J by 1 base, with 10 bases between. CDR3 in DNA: TGCGCCAGCAGCCTTGGACTAATCCAAGAGACCCAGTACTTC. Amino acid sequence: CASSLGLIQETQYF.

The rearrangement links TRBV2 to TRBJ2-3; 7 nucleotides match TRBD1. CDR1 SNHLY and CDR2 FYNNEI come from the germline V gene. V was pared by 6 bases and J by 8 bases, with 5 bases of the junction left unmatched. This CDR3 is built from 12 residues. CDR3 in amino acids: CASRVPGGTQYF. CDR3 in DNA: TGTGCCAGCAGAGTCCCAGGGGGTACGCAGTATTTT.

CDR3 DNA: TGTGCCAGCAGTCAAGACACTAGCACAGATACGCAGTATTTT. This codes for CASSQDTSTDTQYF. The rearrangement joins TRBV7-9 to TRBJ2-3, with D unresolved. The CDR3 is 14 amino acids. Germline CDR1 SEHNR, CDR2 FQNEAQ (reference sequence). With 6 bases removed from V and 0 bases from J, the gap between germline ends came to 10 bases.

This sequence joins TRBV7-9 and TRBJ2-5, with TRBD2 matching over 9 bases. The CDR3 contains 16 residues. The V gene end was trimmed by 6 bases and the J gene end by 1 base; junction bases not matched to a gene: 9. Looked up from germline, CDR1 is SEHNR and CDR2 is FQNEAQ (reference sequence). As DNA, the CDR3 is TGTGCCAGCAGGCCGGGACTAGCTGCGATCCAAGAGACCCAGTACTTC. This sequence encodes CASRPGLAAIQETQYF.

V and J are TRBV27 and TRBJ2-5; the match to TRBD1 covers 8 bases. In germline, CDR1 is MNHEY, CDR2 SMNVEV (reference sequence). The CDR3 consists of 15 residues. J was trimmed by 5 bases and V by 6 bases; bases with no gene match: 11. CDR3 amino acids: CASSPGDRFGETQYF. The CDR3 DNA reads TGTGCCAGCAGCCCAGGGGACAGGTTCGGGGAGACCCAGTACTTC.